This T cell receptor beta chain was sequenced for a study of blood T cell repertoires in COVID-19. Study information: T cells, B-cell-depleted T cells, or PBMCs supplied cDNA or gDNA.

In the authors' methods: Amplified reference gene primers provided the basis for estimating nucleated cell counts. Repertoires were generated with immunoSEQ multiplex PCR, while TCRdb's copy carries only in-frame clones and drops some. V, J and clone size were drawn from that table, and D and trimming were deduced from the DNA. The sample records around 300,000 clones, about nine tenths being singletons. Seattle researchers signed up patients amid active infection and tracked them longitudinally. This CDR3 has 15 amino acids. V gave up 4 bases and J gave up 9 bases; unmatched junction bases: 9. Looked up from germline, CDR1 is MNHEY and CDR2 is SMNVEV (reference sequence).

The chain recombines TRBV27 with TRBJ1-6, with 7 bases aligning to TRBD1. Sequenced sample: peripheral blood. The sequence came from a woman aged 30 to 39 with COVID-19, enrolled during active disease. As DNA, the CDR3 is TGTGCCAGCAGTTCACGGACAGGCCAAGTTTCACCCCTCCACTTT. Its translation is CASSSRTGQVSPLHF.